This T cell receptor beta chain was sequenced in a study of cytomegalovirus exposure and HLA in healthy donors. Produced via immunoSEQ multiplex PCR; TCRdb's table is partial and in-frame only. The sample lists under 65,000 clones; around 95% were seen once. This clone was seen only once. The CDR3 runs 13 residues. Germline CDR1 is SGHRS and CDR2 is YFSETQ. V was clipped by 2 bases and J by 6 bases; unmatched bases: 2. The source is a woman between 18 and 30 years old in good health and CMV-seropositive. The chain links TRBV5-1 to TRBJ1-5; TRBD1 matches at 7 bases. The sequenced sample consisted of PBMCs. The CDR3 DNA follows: TGCGCCAGCAGCTTTAACAGGGGTCAGCCCCAGCATTTT. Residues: CASSFNRGQPQHF.